These T cell receptor beta chains were read from a single sample in a study of cytomegalovirus exposure and HLA in healthy donors. The protocol was immunoSEQ multiplex PCR, while the TCRdb copy is restricted to in-frame clones and leaves out a portion. Of 140,000 to 150,000 clones listed, approximately 78% are singletons. Sequencing used PBMCs. These receptors all stem from a middle-aged man in good health and CMV-seropositive. Both conserved end residues are part of each CDR3. The D gene is left open where the match is weak. Not all rows give a size; the values are once, few, many and, for expanded clones, a class.

V gene	D gene	J gene	clone size	CDR3 DNA	CDR3 protein
TRBV7-2	NA	TRBJ2-1	once	TGTGCCAGCAGCATAGATGCAGGGCAGGGTAGGTATGAGCAGTTCTTC	CASSIDAGQGRYEQFF
TRBV5-1	TRBD1	TRBJ2-2	NA	TGCGCCAGCACCACCCAGGGGGCCACCGGGGAGCTGTTTTTT	CASTTQGATGELFF
TRBV27	TRBD1	TRBJ2-7	once	TGTGCCAGCAGTATCCGGGACAGTTACGAGCAGTACTTC	CASSIRDSYEQYF
TRBV11-1	NA	TRBJ2-7	NA	TGTGCCAGCACAGGGTTGGCCTACGAGCAGTACTTC	CASTGLAYEQYF
TRBV28	NA	TRBJ2-1	NA	TGTGCCAGCTCAACCCCCAGGGAGCAGTTCTTC	CASSTPREQFF
TRBV7-2	NA	TRBJ2-7	NA	TGTGCCAGCAGCTTAGGGTCCGAGCGAGCCTACGAGCAGTACTTC	CASSLGSERAYEQYF
TRBV12-5	NA	TRBJ2-3	NA	TGTGCTAGTGGTTTTACGGGGAACACAGATACGCAGTATTTT	CASGFTGNTDTQYF
TRBV7-6	NA	TRBJ1-2	NA	TGTGCCAGCAGCCCGACAGTATCAGCTAACTATGGCTACACCTTC	CASSPTVSANYGYTF
TRBV11-3	TRBD2	TRBJ2-2	NA	TGTGCCAGCAGCTTTCGGACTAGCGGGAGGGCCGGGGAGCTGTTTTTT	CASSFRTSGRAGELFF
TRBV29-1	NA	TRBJ2-2	NA	TGCAGCGTTGAAGATAAACTAGCGAACACCGGGGAGCTGTTTTTT	CSVEDKLANTGELFF
TRBV27	NA	TRBJ1-1	NA	TGTGCCAGCAGTTTAAGTCAGACAGGTCATTTTGAAGCTTTCTTT	CASSLSQTGHFEAFF
TRBV18	TRBD1	TRBJ1-1	NA	TGTGCCAGCTCACCGCTCGGGACAGGGGGGGCGAACACTGAAGCTTTCTTT	CASSPLGTGGANTEAFF
TRBV29-1	NA	TRBJ1-2	NA	TGCAGCGGACTCGCAGGGGTCGGCTACACCTTC	CSGLAGVGYTF
TRBV7-3	TRBD2	TRBJ2-1	NA	TGTGCCAGCAGCCCCGGGACTAGCGGGAGCAATGAGCAGTTCTTC	CASSPGTSGSNEQFF
TRBV20-1	NA	TRBJ2-5	NA	TGCAGTGCTCCGACAGAAGAGACCCAGTACTTC	CSAPTEETQYF
TRBV7-9	TRBD2	TRBJ2-3	NA	TGTTCCAGCAGCTTATTCGCGGGAGCCACCACAGATACGCAGTATTTT	CSSSLFAGATTDTQYF
TRBV28	NA	TRBJ1-2	once	TGTGCCAGCAGTTTCGTTCCTTATGGCTACACCTTC	CASSFVPYGYTF
TRBV30	TRBD1	TRBJ1-5	NA	TGTGCCTGGAGTCCGGGACAGACTAATCAGCCCCAGCATTTT	CAWSPGQTNQPQHF
TRBV5-1	NA	TRBJ2-1	NA	TGCGCCAGCAGCTCCAAGTTTAAGGCTTACGGGGGAAACGGGTCCTACAATGAGCAGTTCTTC	CASSSKFKAYGGNGSYNEQFF
TRBV19	TRBD2	TRBJ2-7	NA	TGTGCCAGTAGTAGCCGAGCGGGAGGATGGGAGCAGTACTTC	CASSSRAGGWEQYF
TRBV5-5	TRBD1	TRBJ1-2	NA	TGTGCCAGCAGCTCCCCTGACAGGGGAGGGTCGGGCTACACCTTC	CASSSPDRGGSGYTF
TRBV5-1	NA	TRBJ2-3	NA	TGCGCCAGCAGCCCCACCGAGGGCCAAGATACGCAGTATTTT	CASSPTEGQDTQYF
TRBV29-1	NA	TRBJ1-1	few	TGCAGCGTCATAGCGAACACTGAAGCTTTCTTT	CSVIANTEAFF
TRBV28	NA	TRBJ2-5	NA	TGTGCCGCCCAAGGGGCGCCGAACCAAGAGACCCAGTACTTC	CAAQGAPNQETQYF
TRBV10-3	NA	TRBJ2-7	NA	TGTGCCATCAGTGGTACGGGCGAGGGCGAGCAGTACTTC	CAISGTGEGEQYF
TRBV10-2	NA	TRBJ1-5	NA	TGCGCCAGCAGTGAGGGAGGGGATCAGCCCCAGCATTTT	CASSEGGDQPQHF
TRBV7-8	NA	TRBJ1-5	NA	TGTGCCAGCAGCTTAAAACAGGGAGAACAGCCCCAGCATTTT	CASSLKQGEQPQHF
TRBV19	NA	TRBJ1-4	few	TGTGCCAGTAGTAGCGGACAAGTTGAAAAACTGTTTTTT	CASSSGQVEKLFF
TRBV6-6	TRBD1	TRBJ2-7	NA	TGTGCCAGCAGTTGGACAGGGGACCCCTACGAGCAGTACTTC	CASSWTGDPYEQYF
TRBV7-9	NA	TRBJ2-5	once	TGTGCCAGCAGCCCGCTTGAGAAGTCCCAAGAGACCCAGTACTTC	CASSPLEKSQETQYF
TRBV29-1	NA	TRBJ2-7	NA	TGCAGCGTTGTGTTATGGGGGCAGATCTACGAGCAGTACTTC	CSVVLWGQIYEQYF
TRBV30	NA	TRBJ1-6	once	TGTGCCTGGAGACCTTTCGAGGGGGTGTTCTATAATTCACCCCTCCACTTT	CAWRPFEGVFYNSPLHF
TRBV7-3	TRBD1	TRBJ1-1	once	TGTGCCAGCAGCTTAAAGGCGACAGGGGAAGCTTTCTTT	CASSLKATGEAFF